This T cell receptor beta chain was identified in a study of T cell responses to AZD1222 COVID-19 vaccine. The CDR3 spans 14 residues. V lost 3 bases and J lost 5, with 14 bases in between. CDR1 is SGHDT and CDR2 is YYEEEE in the germline V gene. Clones were read by immunoSEQ multiplex PCR, and TCRdb kept only the in-frame ones, dropping some. The repertoire has about 140,000 clones, about 89% of them found once; the top ten carry roughly 1.3%. General observations from the study: Females made up more of the donors, who were largely white British, and clonal diversity may have come out too low.

A remark on this clone: Its antigen is not identified.

This TCR derives from an adult who received the AZD1222 COVID-19 vaccine. Sequencing used peripheral blood, obtained 28 days after the second AZD1222 dose. This rearrangement joins TRBV5-6 to TRBJ2-5; D may be TRBD2 (7 bases). The CDR3 region is CASSSWGGQETQYF. CDR3 sequence (DNA): TGTGCCAGCAGCTCGTGGGGGGGCCAGGAGACCCAGTACTTC.